The clone carrying this T cell receptor beta chain was seen ten or more times. The data are from a study of read filtering for tumor transcriptome and immune sequencing. About the research overall: The cohort had roughly 16 men and around 15 women aged about 47 to 80, mean about 70 years.

The library was built from about 400 ng RNA with molecular barcoded adaptors for alpha/delta and beta/gamma chains. In TCRdb, the reads were re-called with MiXCR into one record per CDR3 protein. The table has more than 35,000 distinct CDR3 sequences, approximately 12% seen once. CDR3 length equals 18 residues. Trimming stripped 0 bases from V and 0 bases from J, with 16 bases between. Germline values: CDR1 LGHNA, CDR2 YNFKEQ. Sequencing used a population of CD138-negative cells sorted from bone marrow. The gene calls are TRBV4-2 and TRBJ2-3; D unclear. This clonotype originated in a donor at least 40 years old with multiple myeloma. The CDR3 protein is CASSQDLLMGSSTDTQYF. Here the CDR3 DNA reads TGTGCCAGCAGCCAAGATCTCCTTATGGGGTCTAGCACAGATACGCAGTATTTT.